This entry lists 26 T cell receptor beta chains sequenced from one sample in a study of HIV-infected patients and healthy controls. Reverse transcription used 450 to 650 ng RNA and constant-region primers for alpha and beta. Separate chain-specific third strand synthesis with multiplexing indices produced the alpha and beta libraries. MiXCR, run by TCRdb on the 5' RACE reads, gives a single entry per CDR3 protein. In the table there are around 5,500 distinct CDR3 sequences, just under 9% of which are singletons. Follow-up blood was drawn about 14 weeks, roughly three months, after antiretroviral therapy began. Whole blood was used without fractionation, so all unsorted peripheral T cells were included. Specimen: blood, collected during antiretroviral therapy. Receptors were obtained from an adult with HIV infection.

This clonotype was recorded many times. The rearrangement links TRBV28 to TRBJ2-7; D possibly uses TRBD1 or TRBD2 (5 bases each). V was cut by 7 bases and J by 3 bases, with 10 bases left in between. CDR1 is MDHEN, CDR2 SYDVKM, per germline. The CDR3 sequence is 12 residues long. CDR3 DNA sequence: TGTGCCAGCACGTCAGGGAGCTACGAGCAGTACTTC. Encoded protein: CASTSGSYEQYF.

This clonotype appeared many times. J is TRBJ2-5 and V is TRBV13; D gene unclear. Per germline, CDR1 PRHDT and CDR2 FYEKMQ (reference sequence). CDR3 length: 13 amino acids. V was clipped by 2 bases and J by 4 bases, with 8 bases between them. The CDR3 DNA sequence: TGTGCCAGCAGCTTAAGAGAGGCAGAGACCCAGTACTTC. The encoded protein is CASSLREAETQYF.

This clonotype was detected ten times or more. V and J are TRBV6-2 or TRBV6-3 and TRBJ2-7; 12 bases fit TRBD2. The germline gives CDR1 MNHEY, CDR2 SVGEGT. J gave up 5 bases and V 6 bases, and 8 bases lay outside the gene matches. The CDR3 totals 15 residues. Here the CDR3 DNA reads TGTGCCAGCAGCCCGACTAGCGGGAGAGCCGACGAGCAGTACTTC. Its translation: CASSPTSGRADEQYF.

This clonotype was seen a handful of times. V and J are TRBV19 and TRBJ2-3, with 8 bases aligning to TRBD2. Trimming cost V 7 bases and J 0 bases; bases outside gene matches: 6. Germline assignment: CDR1 LNHDA and CDR2 SQIVND (reference sequence). The CDR3 is made up of 15 amino acids. CDR3 protein: CASTPGGYSTDTQYF. The CDR3 DNA reads as TGTGCCAGTACCCCGGGGGGGTATAGCACAGATACGCAGTATTTT.

This clonotype was seen a handful of times. This chain uses TRBV27 with TRBJ2-5, with TRBD2 as a possible D gene (6 bases). The V end lost 4 bases, the J end lost 2 bases, and 8 bases lay between the germline ends. The CDR3 is made up of 13 amino acids. In germline, CDR1 is MNHEY, CDR2 SMNVEV (reference sequence). Written as DNA, the CDR3 is TGTGCCAGCAGTTCGGGACTTCAAGAGACCCAGTACTTC. Translated, it gives CASSSGLQETQYF.

The rearrangement links TRBV5-4 to TRBJ1-1; D is uncertain. The length of the CDR3 is 12 residues. V was shortened by 1 base and J by 3 bases, with 4 bases between the two germline ends. Germline V gene data show CDR1 as SGHNT and CDR2 as YYREEE (reference sequence). The CDR3 here is CASSLTDTEAFF. CDR3 DNA sequence: TGTGCCAGCAGCTTGACAGACACTGAAGCTTTCTTT.

This clonotype has a count of ten or more. CDR3: CASSLGQGIYQETQYF. CDR3 bases: TGTGCCAGCAGTCTGGGACAGGGGATTTACCAAGAGACCCAGTACTTC. The chain combines TRBV6-6 with TRBJ2-5; TRBD1 agrees at 10 bases. The CDR3 spans 16 residues. Germline V gene data show CDR1 as MNHNY and CDR2 as SVGAGI (reference sequence). After removal of 5 bases from V and 0 bases from J, the junction contained 6 bases not matched to a gene.

This clonotype was recorded a few times. The chain joins TRBV4-2 to TRBJ2-1; 11 bases are a match to TRBD2. With 0 bases clipped from V and 4 bases from J, the junction kept 5 bases outside the gene matches. This CDR3 is 17 amino acids long. Germline V gene data show CDR1 as LGHNA and CDR2 as YNFKEQ. CDR3 coding DNA: TGTGCCAGCAGCCAAGAGGAGTCTAGCGGGGGGTACAATGAGCAGTTCTTC. Protein product: CASSQEESSGGYNEQFF.

This clonotype appeared many times. The chain joins TRBV7-2 to TRBJ2-1; no reliable D call. Germline assignment: CDR1 SGHTA and CDR2 FQGNSA. The CDR3 has 17 residues. The germline V and J ends were trimmed by 5 bases and 0 bases, with 17 bases remaining between them. CDR3 in amino acids: CASSTLSAASSYNEQFF. CDR3 sequence (DNA): TGTGCCAGCAGCACCCTTTCCGCGGCTAGCTCCTACAATGAGCAGTTCTTC.

This chain connects TRBV30 to TRBJ2-4, with a tentative D call TRBD2 (6 bases). Per germline, CDR1 GTSNPN and CDR2 SVGIG (reference sequence). The ends were cut back, 3 bases at V and 9 bases at J, with 12 bases in the middle. The CDR3 covers 12 residues. In DNA, the CDR3 is TGTGCCTGGAGATCGGAGGGGTTCATTCAGTACTTC. It translates to CAWRSEGFIQYF.

The chain recombines TRBV6-2 or TRBV6-3 with TRBJ2-7; 14 nucleotides align to TRBD2. J was trimmed by 7 bases and V by 7 bases; bases with no gene match: 6. CDR3 length: 14 amino acids. Germline-derived CDR1 and CDR2 are MNHEY and SVGEGT. CDR3 protein: CASKTSGRAGEQYF. The CDR3 DNA is TGTGCCAGCAAGACTAGCGGGAGGGCCGGGGAGCAGTACTTC.

This clonotype was detected a few times. This sequence joins TRBV20-1 and TRBJ1-5; no reliable D call. CDR1 DFQATT and CDR2 SNEGSKA come from the germline V gene (reference sequence). This CDR3 has 15 residues. V shed 6 bases and J shed 0 bases, with 15 bases lying between them. CDR3 nucleotide sequence: TGCAGTGCCCCGAGTCCGCAGGTTAGCAATCAGCCCCAGCATTTT. Its protein product is CSAPSPQVSNQPQHF.

This CDR3 is CASSLERNRYEETQYF. CDR3 nucleotides: TGTGCCAGCAGCTTAGAACGAAACCGGTATGAAGAGACCCAGTACTTC. This chain uses TRBV7-2 with TRBJ2-5; D not certain. The germline CDR1 and CDR2 sequences are SGHTA and FQGNSA. Between the trimmed V and J ends, which lost 1 base and 3 bases, there was a span of 15 bases. The CDR3 has 16 residues.

This clonotype was seen at least ten times. The rearrangement links TRBV19 to TRBJ1-6; TRBD1 is a possible D gene (5 bases). This CDR3 spans 15 amino acids. Germline V lookup: CDR1 LNHDA, CDR2 SQIVND (reference sequence). Trimming pared 7 bases from V and 2 bases from J, leaving 12 bases between. The CDR3 region has the DNA TGTGCCAGTACTCTTGGGGCGACCTATAATTCACCCCTCCACTTT. It codes for CASTLGATYNSPLHF.

The chain joins TRBV6-5 to TRBJ1-1; D is possibly TRBD1 (5 bases). The CDR3 covers 12 residues. The germline V gene encodes CDR1 MNHEY and CDR2 SVGAGI. Trimming took off 5 bases at V and 1 base at J, with 5 bases between the two ends. The CDR3 is CASSTGNTEAFF. Here the CDR3 DNA reads TGTGCCAGCAGTACAGGGAACACTGAAGCTTTCTTT.

This clonotype is classed as medium-sized (0.01 to 0.1%). V gene TRBV6-5 combines with J gene TRBJ2-7; D might be TRBD1 or TRBD2, each matching 5 bases. From germline, CDR1 is MNHEY and CDR2 SVGAGI. Trimming took off 2 bases at V and 4 bases at J, with 12 bases between the two ends. CDR3 length: 14 amino acids. CDR3 residues: CASSYGTDKYEQYF. The CDR3, as DNA: TGTGCCAGCAGTTACGGGACGGATAAATACGAGCAGTACTTC.

The chain combines TRBV5-1 with TRBJ1-1; unclear D gene. V was clipped by 0 bases and J by 4 bases, with 10 bases between them. This CDR3 region has 14 residues. Looked up from germline, CDR1 is SGHRS and CDR2 is YFSETQ. The CDR3 region has the DNA TGCGCCAGCAGCTTGGCCGCGGGAGGCACTGAAGCTTTCTTT. Translated, it gives CASSLAAGGTEAFF.

This clonotype came up many times. The CDR3 spells CASSLVEPRAEQYF. The CDR3 DNA is TGTGCCAGCAGCTTGGTGGAACCTCGAGCCGAGCAGTACTTC. The chain employs TRBV7-9 and TRBJ2-7; D not resolved. Deletions cut 3 bases from V and 6 bases from J, with 15 bases between. The CDR3 extends over 14 amino acids. Germline V gene lookup returns CDR1 SEHNR and CDR2 FQNEAQ (reference sequence). Looking up the rest from reference TRBV7-9 and TRBJ2-7 gives the full variable domain: DTGVSQNPRHKITKRGQNVTFRCDPISEHNRLYWYRQTLGQGPEFLTYFQNEAQLEKSRLLSDRFSAERPKGSFSTLEIQRTEQGDSAMYLCASSLVEPRAEQYFGPGTRLTVT.

Judged by abundance, this clonotype is medium-sized. The genes are TRBV11-2 and TRBJ2-2; no firm D call. The germline CDR1 and CDR2 sequences are SGHAT and FQNNGV. Trimming took 1 base from V and 9 from J, leaving 6 bases between them. The CDR3 is 12 amino acids. CDR3 in DNA: TGTGCCAGCAGCTTAGGAGGCCGGGAGCTGTTTTTT. Its translation: CASSLGGRELFF.

The chain is built from TRBV28 and TRBJ2-7; no clear D. Germline CDR1 and CDR2: MDHEN and SYDVKM. The CDR3 spans 13 residues. V shed 6 bases and J shed 2 bases, with 11 bases lying between them. CDR3 nucleotide sequence: TGTGCCAGCAGAACCTCTATAACCTACGAGCAGTACTTC. Translating it yields CASRTSITYEQYF. The full variable domain, its missing parts supplied by reference TRBV28 and TRBJ2-7, is DVKVTQSSRYLVKRTGEKVFLECVQDMDHENMFWYRQDPGLGLRLIYFSYDVKMKEKGDIPEGYSVSREKKERFSLILESASTNQTSMYLCASRTSITYEQYFGPGTRLTVT.

CDR3 residues: CASSSYLPGLAQETQYF. The CDR3, as DNA: TGCGCCAGCAGCTCCTACCTCCCGGGACTAGCTCAAGAGACCCAGTACTTC. The chain combines TRBV5-1 with TRBJ2-5; 9 positions match TRBD2. V shed 3 bases, J shed 2 bases, and the junction held 11 bases outside the gene matches. Germline V gene lookup returns CDR1 SGHRS and CDR2 YFSETQ. CDR3 length equals 17 residues.

This clonotype is medium-sized. The gene calls are TRBV28 and TRBJ2-6; TRBD2 agrees at 7 bases. The CDR3 spans 16 residues. CDR1 and CDR2 (germline): MDHEN, SYDVKM. J gave up 1 base and V 6 bases, and 6 bases lay outside the gene matches. As DNA, the CDR3 is TGTGCCAGCAGCAGCGGGACGACATCTGGGGCCAACGTCCTGACTTTC. It specifies CASSSGTTSGANVLTF.

The rearrangement joins TRBV4-1 to TRBJ1-3; tentatively, D is TRBD1 (5 bases). The CDR3 runs to 18 residues. In germline, CDR1 is MGHRA, CDR2 YSYEKL. Between the trimmed V and J ends, which lost 5 bases and 0 bases, there was a span of 20 bases. This CDR3 reads CASSSSTGAMTSGNTIYF. The CDR3, as DNA: TGCGCCAGCAGCTCTAGCACAGGCGCCATGACCTCTGGAAACACCATATATTTT.

In its sample, this clonotype was seen many times. The chain is built from TRBV19 and TRBJ1-1, with unresolved D. This CDR3 spans 13 amino acids. Looked up from germline, CDR1 is LNHDA and CDR2 is SQIVND (reference sequence). With 3 bases removed from V and 1 base from J, the gap between germline ends came to 6 bases. The DNA for the CDR3 is TGTGCCAGTAGTATCGGGAGGAACACTGAAGCTTTCTTT. This translates into CASSIGRNTEAFF.

There are many counts of this clonotype. The rearrangement joins TRBV6-1 to TRBJ2-7, with 10 bases identical to TRBD1. V shed 5 bases and J 2 bases; nucleotides not matched to a gene: 6. Germline loops: CDR1 MNHNS, CDR2 SASEGT. The CDR3 sequence is 15 residues long. The chain's CDR3 is CASSPLGTGAYEQYF. Here the CDR3 DNA reads TGTGCCAGCAGTCCTCTAGGGACAGGGGCCTACGAGCAGTACTTC.

J is TRBJ1-6 and V is TRBV7-9; the D is unclear. Trimming removed 6 bases from V and 5 bases from J, with 8 bases in between. The CDR3 has 13 amino acids. CDR1 is SEHNR, CDR2 FQNEAQ, per germline (reference sequence). The CDR3: CASSRINNSPLHF. The CDR3 DNA is TGTGCCAGCAGTCGCATTAATAATTCACCCCTCCACTTT.